This T cell receptor (beta chain) appears in the sequencing data of a study of cytomegalovirus exposure and HLA in healthy donors (dated by TCRdb to 2017 to 2019). Describing the broader study: An earlier analysis of roughly 570 of the donors reported 276 Gb of sequence data and 117 million unique TCR beta sequences obtained from 150 million to 200 million T cells. The study was designed to test whether signatures of past pathogen exposure could be identified by cataloging public T cell receptors. A separate validation cohort of roughly 110 different subjects was used in addition to the roughly 700-subject first cohort. The number of typed donors differed by locus: about 620-640 for A, B, C, DRB1 and DQB1; some 500 for DQA1; some 590 for DPA1; and 450 to 480 for DPB1. Donor age, sex, ethnicity and CMV serostatus were collected together with the repertoire data. The study profiled the T cell repertoires of hundreds of subjects by immunosequencing and related them to cytomegalovirus serostatus. To predict cytomegalovirus infection status, the study brought together high-throughput TCR immunosequencing, statistical association of individual TCRs with disease status, and machine learning. In an earlier analysis of roughly 580 of the donors, high-throughput TCR beta sequencing was used to judge whether each TCR beta V gene segment behaved as functional or pseudogenic. Approximately 300 gigabases of sequencing data and roughly 80 million unique TCR sequences made up an early release that covered under 750 HLA-typed donors. In the later analysis, no new phenotypic data were used to find candidate immune exposures; instead, reliance was placed on TCR beta sequences and their occurrence across donors. All discovery cohort repertoires had been generated on a single sequencing platform. A later genetic analysis used genome-wide SNP genotypes for about three fifths of the roughly 700 donors, treating that subset as a discovery cohort. Roughly 5 DR-DQ haplotypes were handled as single units for association and clustering, since linkage in the cohort was strong. Among the roughly 430 genotyped donors, approximately 82% belonged to the genetic ancestry cluster associated with self-reported Caucasian donors. HLA typing covered class I and class II loci at four-digit resolution. Among 300 to 500 genotyped donors of the cohort, an average of approximately 220,000 unique TCR beta nucleotide sequences was sequenced per donor, of which approximately 18% were non-productive. To study patterns of TCR occurrence, a later analysis re-analyzed previously published TCR beta repertoires from 600 to 750 donors and added high-resolution HLA genotyping.

Findings and caveats that apply to the study as a whole: The presence/absence analyses assumed that sequencing depth was roughly uniform across donors, and that assumption may not be true. A further reported finding was that TCR beta sequences accurately predicted the HLA-A and HLA-B alleles for most subjects in the first cohort. HLA typing was unavailable for some donors at each locus, so association tests used only the typed subset. When HLA alleles, especially DR and DQ, strongly co-occurred, TCR associations were difficult to assign to individual alleles. Linkage disequilibrium might explain the correlated functional status among segregating V segments, but an unknown experimental factor could not be excluded. The study gave a list of 150 to 200 TCR beta chains associated with cytomegalovirus. A cluster of highly shared sequence variants was judged likely to be a technical artifact of the sequencing pipeline. According to the authors, the approach could potentially be generalized to other disease states and immunological phenotypes. A later analysis found that TCR association rates varied across HLA loci, with DRB1 alleles showing the most associated TCRs and HLA-C alleles the fewest. In vitro tests confirmed that a few of the cytomegalovirus-associated TCR beta chains recognize cytomegalovirus antigens. Most TCR sequences were seen in very few donors, while some public TCRs were found in many individuals. In an earlier analysis of approximately 600 of the donors, most TCR beta V segments were observed in productive rearrangements about 90% or about 30% of the time, broadly matching IMGT annotations. A later genetic analysis associated a missense DCLRE1C variant with V-gene and J-gene trimming of TCR beta chains, and an independent cohort replicated the association. A later analysis reported that several top co-occurrence clusters appeared linked to parvovirus B19, influenza, CMV and Epstein-Barr virus. According to a later analysis, most CMV-associated TCR beta chains appeared to be HLA-restricted, and the HLA associations seemed to be driven largely by CMV exposure. In both the original and validation cohorts, the classifier was reported to diagnose cytomegalovirus status with high specificity and sensitivity. The cohort was sequenced for TCR beta chains only, and without alpha or paired-chain data the features that could be detected were limited. Compared with the 666-donor mean, donors in an Asian-associated ancestry cluster had fewer N-insertions in productive TCRs, according to a later genetic analysis. Because counts were too low, 15 or so rarely observed V segments, including chromosome 9 orphons, were excluded from the earlier analysis of fewer than 650 of the donors. In a later analysis, some 18,000 TCR beta sequences were associated with specific HLA alleles at a false discovery rate of 0.05. Immune exposure information for the cohort was limited to CMV serostatus. A later analysis found that HLA-associated TCR beta chains were more clonally expanded and had lower generation probabilities than equally common non-associated chains.

Remarks on this clone: What antigen it recognizes has not been identified.

Receptor amplification or capture employed the immunoSEQ multiplex PCR assay. The multiplex PCR relied on a mix of 60 forward primers for TCR Vbeta segments and 13 reverse primers for TCR Jbeta segments. A multiplex PCR assay on genomic DNA amplified the CDR3 region of rearranged TCR beta genes. On the Illumina HiSeq System, the amplified TCR beta libraries were sequenced as 87-base-pair reads. The study's own analysis went as follows. Across the 670 or so repertoires, a later analysis counted roughly 84 million unique TCR beta chains, 9.5 million to 13 million of which were shared by at least two donors. A nearest-neighbor algorithm error-corrected the raw reads and collapsed the reads into unique sequences, merging closely related sequences to remove PCR and sequencing errors. To assign V, D and J gene segments, CDR3 sequences were aligned to IMGT reference sequences. For a sequence to be retained, at least a six-nucleotide match to both a V gene segment and a J gene segment was required. Rearrangements were classified as productive when the CDR3 lacked stop codons and remained in frame with V and J, and all other rearrangements were classified as non-productive. CDR3 was defined according to IMGT convention as the region running from the second conserved V-encoded cysteine to the conserved J-encoded phenylalanine. The earlier analysis of 450 to 750 of the donors excluded any sequence lacking an unambiguous match to a single V gene segment. An earlier analysis of several hundred of the donors called V segments functional above 56.7% productive rearrangements and segregating when the between-donor standard deviation exceeded 5%. To diagnose cytomegalovirus status from the catalog of TCR beta chain sequences, a statistical classification framework was built. In a later analysis, V and J genes were assigned by comparing TCR nucleotide sequences against IMGT/GENE-DB human TR gene sequences. The TCRdist pipeline was used in a later analysis to assign CDR3 sequences and most-parsimonious VDJ recombination scenarios. A later analysis defined each TCR beta chain by its CDR3 amino acid sequence plus V-gene family, and excluded reads lacking a unique V-gene family. A later analysis removed roughly 590 highly shared, low-generation-probability nucleotide sequences to deal with suspected cross-contamination and a sequencing artifact. In a later analysis, a clonal expansion index for each public chain was calculated from normalized within-repertoire ranks of inferred template counts. A later analysis computed generation probabilities with a VDJ recombination model fitted to out-of-frame rearrangements, and checked the results against IGoR. In a later analysis, TCR-TCR, TCR-HLA and TCR-CMV co-occurrence was scored with hypergeometric tests, and a repertoire-size bias correction was applied to TCR pairs. A later analysis estimated false discovery rates by permuting HLA or CMV assignments 20 times. In a later analysis, co-occurring TCRs were grouped with DBSCAN, and TCRdist sequence similarity was added when clustering was performed within HLA-allele-positive subsets. Repertoires with fewer than 30,000 or more than 120,000 public chains were left out of co-occurrence clustering, as were five repertoires with anomalous nucleotide sharing. The immuneACCESS repertoire file appears here via TCRdb, limited to in-frame rearrangements. These files lack a portion of the clones; in checked studies, under half of the deficit traces to unresolved V genes, and the cause of the others is not known. Clonal size and the V and J genes are those of that table, whereas D and trimming came from the DNA. The table for this sample records 96,000 or so clones. The leading ten clones occupy 5% to 6.5% of the sample.

The cohort consisted of more than 650 healthy bone marrow donors. Cohort members were all nominally healthy when sampled, although unrecorded immune exposures were likely present. The donor tested CMV seropositive and was one of the 289 seropositive cohort members. A peripheral blood sample was collected from each donor, and TCR beta sequencing was performed on peripheral blood mononuclear cells. The Qiagen DNeasy Blood Extraction Kit was used to extract genomic DNA from the blood cell samples. The receptor was derived from a girl aged 5-17 years in good health and CMV-seropositive. The source material was PBMCs.

The CDR3 is CASSLIGPGDTQYF. At the DNA level, the sequence is TGTGCCAGCAGCTTGATTGGGCCCGGAGATACGCAGTATTTT. Rearrangement joined TRBV27 to TRBJ2-3; there is no confident call for the D gene. Including cysteine and phenylalanine, the CDR3 has 14 amino acids. The read is trimmed to its CDR3 DNA, 42 bases read in frame from base 1. Per the germline V gene (reference sequence), MNHEY is the CDR1 and SMNVEV is the CDR2. The junction shows trimming of 6 bases on V and 5 bases on J, plus 15 bases between the germline ends.